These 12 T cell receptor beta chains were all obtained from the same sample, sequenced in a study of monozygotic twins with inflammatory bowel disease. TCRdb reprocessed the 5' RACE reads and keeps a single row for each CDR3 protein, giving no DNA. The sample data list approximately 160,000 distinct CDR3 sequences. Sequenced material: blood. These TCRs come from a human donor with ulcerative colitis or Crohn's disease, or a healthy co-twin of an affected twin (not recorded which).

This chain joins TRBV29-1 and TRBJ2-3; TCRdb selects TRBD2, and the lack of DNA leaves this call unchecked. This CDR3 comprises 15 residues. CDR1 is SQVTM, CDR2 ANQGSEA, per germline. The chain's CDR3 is CCVVTSAFSTDTQYF.

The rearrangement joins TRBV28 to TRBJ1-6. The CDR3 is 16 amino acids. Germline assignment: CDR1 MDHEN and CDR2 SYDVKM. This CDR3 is CASSAGGSTLNSPLHF. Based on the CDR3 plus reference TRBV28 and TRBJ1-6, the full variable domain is DVKVTQSSRYLVKRTGEKVFLECVQDMDHENMFWYRQDPGLGLRLIYFSYDVKMKEKGDIPEGYSVSREKKERFSLILESASTNQTSMYLCASSAGGSTLNSPLHFGNGTRLTVT.

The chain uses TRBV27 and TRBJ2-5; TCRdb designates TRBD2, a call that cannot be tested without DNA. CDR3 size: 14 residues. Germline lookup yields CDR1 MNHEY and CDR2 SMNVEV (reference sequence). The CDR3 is CASSFSGLGETQYF.

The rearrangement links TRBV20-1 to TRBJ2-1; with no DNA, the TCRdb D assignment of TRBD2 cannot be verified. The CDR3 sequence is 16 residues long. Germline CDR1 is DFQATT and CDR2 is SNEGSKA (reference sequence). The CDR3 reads CSARDSSGRDYNEQFF.

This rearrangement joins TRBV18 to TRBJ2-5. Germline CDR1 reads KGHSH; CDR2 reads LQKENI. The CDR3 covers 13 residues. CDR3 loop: CASSPGGGETQYF.

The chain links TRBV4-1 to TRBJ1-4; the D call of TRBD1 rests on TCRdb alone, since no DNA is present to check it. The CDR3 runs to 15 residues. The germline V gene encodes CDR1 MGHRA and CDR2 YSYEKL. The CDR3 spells CASSHAGTPNEKLFF.

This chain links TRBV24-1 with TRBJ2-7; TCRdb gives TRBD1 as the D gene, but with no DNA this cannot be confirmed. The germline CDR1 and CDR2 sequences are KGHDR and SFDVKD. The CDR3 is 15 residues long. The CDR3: CATSGATGRKDEQYF.

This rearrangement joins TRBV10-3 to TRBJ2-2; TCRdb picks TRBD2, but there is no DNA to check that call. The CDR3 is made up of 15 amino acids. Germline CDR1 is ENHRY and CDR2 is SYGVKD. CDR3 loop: CAISESGRESGELFF.

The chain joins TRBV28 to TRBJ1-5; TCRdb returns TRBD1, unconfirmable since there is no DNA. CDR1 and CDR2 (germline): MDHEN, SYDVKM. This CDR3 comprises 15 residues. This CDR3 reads CASSETNRGNQPQHF.

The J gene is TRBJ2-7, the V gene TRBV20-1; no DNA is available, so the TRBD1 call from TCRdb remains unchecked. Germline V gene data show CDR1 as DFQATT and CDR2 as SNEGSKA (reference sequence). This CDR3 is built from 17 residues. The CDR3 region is CSAYAIRDRAPSYEQYF.

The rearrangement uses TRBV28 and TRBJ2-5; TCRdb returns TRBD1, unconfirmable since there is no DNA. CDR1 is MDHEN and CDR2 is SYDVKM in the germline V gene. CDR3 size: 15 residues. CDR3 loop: CASSYTRDYLETQYF.

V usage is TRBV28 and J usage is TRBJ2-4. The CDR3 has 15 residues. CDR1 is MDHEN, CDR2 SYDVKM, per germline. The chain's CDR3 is CASSSPTLAKNIQYF.